The 2 T cell receptor beta chains reported below all come from one sample, sequenced in a study. TCRdb analysed the RT-PCR reads with MiXCR anew, one entry per CDR3 protein. The table lists about 680,000 distinct CDR3 sequences, more than 13% of them singletons. The sample taken for sequencing was memory CD4+ T cells from blood. The receptors were sampled from a female donor in good health, serving as a healthy control.

There are many counts of this clonotype. The chain carries TRBV12-3 or TRBV12-4 and TRBJ2-3, with TRBD1 matching 7 bases. J was trimmed by 2 bases and V by 5 bases; bases with no gene match: 1. This CDR3 has 13 amino acids. The CDR3 coding sequence is TGTGCCAGCAGTGACAGGGTCACAGATACGCAGTATTTT. Translation gives CASSDRVTDTQYF.

The CDR3, as DNA: TGCGCCAGCACCGTTGGGAGCGACTATGGCTACACCTTC. Protein: CASTVGSDYGYTF. V gene TRBV5-1 combines with J gene TRBJ1-2; the D is unclear. CDR3 size: 13 residues. The V gene's germline CDR1 is SGHRS and CDR2 YFSETQ. The V end lost 6 bases, the J end lost 3 bases, and 12 bases lay between the germline ends.